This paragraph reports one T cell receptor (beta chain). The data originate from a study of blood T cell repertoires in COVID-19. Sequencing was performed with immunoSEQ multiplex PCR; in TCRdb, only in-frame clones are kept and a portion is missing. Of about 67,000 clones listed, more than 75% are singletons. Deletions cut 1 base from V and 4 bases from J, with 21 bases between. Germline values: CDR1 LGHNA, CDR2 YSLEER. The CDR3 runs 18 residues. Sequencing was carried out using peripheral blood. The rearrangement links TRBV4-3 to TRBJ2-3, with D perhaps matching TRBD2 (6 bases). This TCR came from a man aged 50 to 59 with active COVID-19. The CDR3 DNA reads TGCGCCAGCAGCCAAGGCCGGAAGGGAGGTCATCTCCCAGATACGCAGTATTTT. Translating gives CASSQGRKGGHLPDTQYF.